The rows below give T cell receptor beta chains drawn from one sample of a study of shared clonotypes between healthy human individuals. Assay: immunoSEQ multiplex PCR; the TCRdb copy retains only in-frame clones and omits some. The repertoire consists of a few million clones, with about 92% occurring once and the leading ten covering 0.39%. Sequencing was carried out using naive CD4+ T cells from PBMCs. The receptors shown here come from a man aged 18-30 years in good health. Some clones in this sample may be carry-over from other donors' samples. The CDR3 runs from the conserved cysteine through the conserved F or W. The D gene is left open where the match is weak. Rows give clone size only sometimes, using once, few, many, or a class for an expanded clone.

clone_size	v_call	d_call	j_call	cdr3_aa	cdr3_nt
NA	TRBV19	TRBD1	TRBJ1-2	CASSMTGQGDYGYTF	TGTGCCAGTAGTATGACGGGACAGGGGGACTATGGCTACACCTTC
NA	TRBV7-6	TRBD2	TRBJ2-1	CASSLEIASGNNEQFF	TGTGCCAGCAGCTTAGAGATCGCTAGCGGCAACAATGAGCAGTTCTTC
NA	TRBV25-1	TRBD2	TRBJ2-7	CASSRGGYEQYF	TGTGCCAGCAGCCGGGGGGGCTACGAGCAGTACTTC
NA	TRBV7-6	NA	TRBJ2-5	CASSLSGSGTQYF	TGTGCCAGCAGCTTATCAGGGTCGGGGACCCAGTACTTC
NA	TRBV4-1	NA	TRBJ2-4	CASSQDADSTFKNIQYF	TGCGCCAGCAGCCAAGATGCGGACAGCACCTTCAAAAACATTCAGTACTTC
NA	TRBV5-1	TRBD2	TRBJ2-5	CASSLALAGAFETQYF	TGCGCCAGCAGCTTGGCCCTAGCGGGAGCATTTGAGACCCAGTACTTC
NA	TRBV9	TRBD2	TRBJ2-3	CASSVEPQALAGNTDTQYF	TGTGCCAGCAGCGTAGAGCCACAAGCGCTAGCGGGGAACACAGATACGCAGTATTTT
NA	TRBV6-1	TRBD1	TRBJ2-3	CASRLGQGYTDTQYF	TGTGCCAGCAGACTTGGACAGGGGTACACAGATACGCAGTATTTT
NA	TRBV27	TRBD2	TRBJ2-1	CASSFQLARNEQFF	TGTGCCAGCAGTTTCCAACTAGCGCGGAATGAGCAGTTCTTC
NA	TRBV5-1	NA	TRBJ1-2	CASSLGTVYGYTF	TGCGCCAGCAGCTTGGGTACAGTCTATGGCTACACCTTC
NA	TRBV18	TRBD2	TRBJ2-1	CASSRTSGGYLNEQFF	TGTGCCAGCTCACGGACTAGCGGGGGGTATCTTAATGAGCAGTTCTTC
NA	TRBV18	NA	TRBJ2-1	CASSPHWGDEQFF	TGTGCCAGCTCACCACATTGGGGCGATGAGCAGTTCTTC
NA	TRBV18	NA	TRBJ2-2	CASSQTGSTGELFF	TGTGCCAGCTCGCAAACAGGAAGCACCGGGGAGCTGTTTTTT
once	TRBV4-2	TRBD2	TRBJ2-2	CASSQDSGRATGELFF	TGTGCCAGCAGCCAAGATAGCGGGAGGGCCACCGGGGAGCTGTTTTTT
NA	TRBV7-8	TRBD2	TRBJ2-5	CASTPPRLAAPETQYF	TGTGCCAGCACCCCACCCCGACTAGCGGCCCCGGAGACCCAGTACTTC
NA	TRBV11-2	NA	TRBJ1-4	CASSHRGPKNEKLFF	TGTGCCAGCAGCCATCGGGGACCGAAAAATGAAAAACTGTTTTTT
NA	TRBV28	NA	TRBJ1-2	CASSSERGYTF	TGTGCCAGCAGTTCAGAGAGAGGCTACACCTTC
NA	TRBV5-1	NA	TRBJ2-3	CASSLPERGTDTQYF	TGCGCCAGCAGCTTGCCCGAACGGGGGACAGATACGCAGTATTTT
NA	TRBV9	TRBD2	TRBJ2-5	CASSVGPSGRGETQYF	TGTGCCAGCAGCGTAGGGCCTAGCGGGAGGGGAGAGACCCAGTACTTC
NA	TRBV11-2	NA	TRBJ2-7	CASSLGPQPIPSLHEQYF	TGTGCCAGCAGCTTAGGTCCCCAACCCATACCCTCCCTCCACGAGCAGTACTTC
NA	TRBV9	TRBD1	TRBJ1-5	CASSATGDQPQHF	TGTGCCAGCAGCGCAACAGGGGATCAGCCCCAGCATTTT
NA	TRBV19	NA	TRBJ2-1	CASSIPVSSYNEQFF	TGTGCCAGTAGTATCCCCGTGAGCTCCTACAATGAGCAGTTCTTC
NA	TRBV10-3	NA	TRBJ2-1	CAISEGLNSYNEQFF	TGTGCCATCAGTGAAGGACTAAACTCCTACAATGAGCAGTTCTTC
NA	TRBV5-1	NA	TRBJ1-5	CASSWTPGRDQPQHF	TGCGCCAGCAGCTGGACACCGGGACGGGATCAGCCCCAGCATTTT
once	TRBV5-4	TRBD1	TRBJ1-2	CASNRGGDGYTF	TGTGCCAGCAACCGAGGGGGCGATGGCTACACCTTC
NA	TRBV28	NA	TRBJ2-2	CASSLYRNTGELFF	TGTGCCAGCAGTTTATACAGGAACACCGGGGAGCTGTTTTTT
NA	TRBV29-1	NA	TRBJ1-2	CSVEEQAPGGYTF	TGCAGCGTTGAAGAACAGGCCCCAGGGGGCTACACCTTC
NA	TRBV2	NA	TRBJ1-3	CASSEDRQDSGNTIYF	TGTGCCAGCAGTGAAGATCGACAGGACTCTGGAAACACCATATATTTT
NA	TRBV6-5	TRBD1	TRBJ1-1	CASSRSRDREAFF	TGTGCCAGCAGCAGATCCCGGGACAGGGAAGCTTTCTTT
NA	TRBV18	NA	TRBJ1-3	CASSPLDPQLSGNTIYF	TGTGCCAGCTCACCACTGGATCCGCAACTCTCTGGAAACACCATATATTTT
NA	TRBV28	NA	TRBJ2-7	CASGTSRDEQYF	TGTGCCAGCGGCACTAGCCGCGACGAGCAGTACTTC
NA	TRBV19	NA	TRBJ1-2	CASSMQPIDYGYTF	TGTGCCAGTAGTATGCAGCCGATAGACTATGGCTACACCTTC
NA	TRBV19	NA	TRBJ1-3	CASSMRGNTIYF	TGTGCCAGTAGTATGAGAGGCAACACCATATATTTT
NA	TRBV7-9	TRBD2	TRBJ2-2	CASSFRTSGRAEAGELFF	TGTGCCAGCAGCTTCAGGACTAGCGGGAGGGCCGAGGCCGGGGAGCTGTTTTTT
NA	TRBV28	NA	TRBJ2-7	CASSPTAPGSYEQYF	TGTGCCAGCAGTCCAACCGCCCCGGGCTCCTACGAGCAGTACTTC
NA	TRBV30	NA	TRBJ1-5	CAWDGPGQPQHF	TGTGCCTGGGACGGACCTGGGCAGCCCCAGCATTTT
once	TRBV13	TRBD1	TRBJ2-3	CASGTGSTDTQYF	TGTGCCAGTGGGACAGGGAGTACAGATACGCAGTATTTT
once	TRBV4-3	TRBD2	TRBJ2-3	CASSQDSQTSGSYPDTQYF	TGCGCCAGCAGCCAAGATAGTCAGACTAGCGGGAGTTACCCAGATACGCAGTATTTT
NA	TRBV6-6	NA	TRBJ2-7	CASNNRDEQYF	TGTGCCAGCAATAACCGCGACGAGCAGTACTTC
NA	TRBV5-1	NA	TRBJ2-2	CASSLDSLPGELFF	TGCGCCAGCAGCTTGGATTCGTTACCCGGGGAGCTGTTTTTT
NA	TRBV2	TRBD2	TRBJ2-3	CASFLREAGRTDTQYF	TGTGCCAGCTTTTTACGGGAGGCAGGACGCACAGATACGCAGTATTTT
few	TRBV6-1	TRBD1	TRBJ1-2	CASSEDREYGYTF	TGTGCCAGCAGTGAGGACAGGGAGTATGGCTACACCTTC
NA	TRBV7-2	TRBD2	TRBJ2-7	CASSQERTSGYEQYF	TGTGCCAGCAGCCAGGAGCGGACTAGCGGCTACGAGCAGTACTTC
NA	TRBV5-1	TRBD2	TRBJ2-7	CASSLVSGDDEQYF	TGCGCCAGCAGCTTGGTTAGCGGGGACGACGAGCAGTACTTC
NA	TRBV14	NA	TRBJ2-5	CASSLGTTAAQYF	TGTGCCAGCAGCTTAGGGACGACTGCGGCCCAGTACTTC
NA	TRBV9	NA	TRBJ1-5	CASPRDGSNQPQHF	TGTGCCAGCCCCCGTGACGGTTCCAATCAGCCCCAGCATTTT
few	TRBV2	NA	TRBJ1-3	CASRAGFSSGNTIYF	TGTGCCAGCAGAGCGGGTTTTAGCTCTGGAAACACCATATATTTT
NA	TRBV6-1	TRBD1	TRBJ1-1	CASSEGGTGNTEAFF	TGTGCCAGCAGTGAAGGGGGGACAGGGAACACTGAAGCTTTCTTT
NA	TRBV6-5	TRBD1	TRBJ1-5	CASSTNRGSNQPQHF	TGTGCCAGCAGTACTAACAGGGGTAGCAATCAGCCCCAGCATTTT